Each of the 20 T cell receptor beta chains below was sequenced from the same sample in a study of blood T cells in healthy people across ages. With a J-beta primer mix and a sample-barcoded 5' primer, a second PCR ran roughly 7 to 11 cycles. A single record per CDR3 protein comes from TCRdb applying MiXCR to the 5' RACE reads. The sample yields around 600,000 distinct CDR3 sequences, around 48% seen once. Sequencing input: blood. These receptors all come from an elderly man in good health.

This chain connects TRBV20-1 to TRBJ2-7, with TRBD2 matching over 7 bases. V gave up 0 bases and J gave up 3 bases; unmatched junction bases: 8. CDR3 length equals 15 residues. CDR1 and CDR2 from the germline V gene are DFQATT and SNEGSKA (reference sequence). The CDR3, as DNA: TGCAGTGCTAGAGATAGCCGGGAGGTAGTCTACGAGCAGTACTTC. It is translated as CSARDSREVVYEQYF.

J is TRBJ2-2 and V is TRBV5-1, with D possibly being TRBD1 (6 bases). This CDR3 contains 15 residues. V lost 1 base and J lost 5, with 12 bases in between. Germline CDR1 SGHRS, CDR2 YFSETQ. CDR3: CASSLLQGETGELFF. CDR3 sequence (DNA): TGCGCCAGCAGCTTGTTACAGGGCGAGACCGGGGAGCTGTTTTTT.

There are a few counts of this clonotype. The V and J genes are TRBV27 and TRBJ2-5, with D possibly matching TRBD1 (6 bases). The end of the DNA is better explained by TRBJ2-7, so the J call may be wrong. The CDR3 loop spans 12 amino acids. Germline V CDR1 and CDR2: MNHEY, SMNVEV (reference sequence). Written as DNA, the CDR3 is TGTGCCAGCAGAAGGCTAGGGGGCGAGCAGTACTTC. This gives the protein CASRRLGGEQYF.

This sequence joins TRBV4-3 and TRBJ2-7, with D possibly being TRBD1 or TRBD2 (5 bases each). Trimming cost V 0 bases and J 0 bases, with 12 bases left between them. CDR3 length: 16 residues. CDR1 LGHNA and CDR2 YSLEER come from the germline V gene. The CDR3 DNA follows: TGCGCCAGCAGCCAAGATTCAACTGGGACCTCCTACGAGCAGTACTTC. Translated: CASSQDSTGTSYEQYF.

This clonotype was picked up a small number of times. This chain joins TRBV25-1 and TRBJ1-2; D is possibly TRBD1 (5 bases). CDR1 MGHDK and CDR2 SYGVNS come from the germline V gene. There are 14 residues in the CDR3. V lost 2 bases to trimming and J lost 6 bases, with 13 bases between them. The CDR3 sequence is CASSEAGTADGYTF. CDR3 nucleotides: TGTGCCAGCAGTGAAGCCGGGACCGCGGATGGCTACACCTTC.

The chain links TRBV5-1 to TRBJ2-3; D not certain. The CDR3 length is 14 residues. Germline CDR1 reads SGHRS; CDR2 reads YFSETQ. V was trimmed by 0 bases and J by 6 bases, leaving 11 bases between them. Here the CDR3 reads CASSLGDNGDTQYF. In nucleotides, the CDR3 is TGCGCCAGCAGCTTGGGAGACAACGGGGATACGCAGTATTTT.

The CDR3 nucleotides are TGTGCCTGGAGTCCTCTCGGGACAGGAAGCTCCTACGAGCAGTACTTC. It codes for CAWSPLGTGSSYEQYF. The chain uses TRBV30 and TRBJ2-7; 8 positions agree with TRBD1. This CDR3 has 16 amino acids. V shed 2 bases and J 0 bases; nucleotides not matched to a gene: 9. Germline V gives CDR1 GTSNPN, CDR2 SVGIG (reference sequence).

This clonotype was seen a handful of times. The genes are TRBV6-4 and TRBJ2-3, with TRBD2 identical over 10 bases. Unmatched junction bases numbered 6, after V lost 6 bases and J lost 0 bases. CDR1 and CDR2 from the germline V gene are MRHNA and SNTAGT. The CDR3 loop spans 16 amino acids. The CDR3 region is CASSPSGGFSTDTQYF. The CDR3 DNA sequence: TGTGCCAGCAGCCCTAGCGGGGGATTTAGCACAGATACGCAGTATTTT.

This clonotype was seen at least ten times. This chain connects TRBV6-5 to TRBJ2-1, with a weak D call TRBD2 (5 bases). The CDR3 length is 15 residues. Trimming shortened V by 2 bases and J by 0 bases, and 8 bases separated the two germline ends. Germline CDR1 is MNHEY and CDR2 is SVGAGI. The CDR3: CASSYDGVSYNEQFF. CDR3 bases: TGTGCCAGCAGTTACGACGGGGTCTCCTACAATGAGCAGTTCTTC.

The rearrangement joins TRBV29-1 to TRBJ2-7; 9 nucleotides line up with TRBD2. The germline gives CDR1 SQVTM, CDR2 ANQGSEA. V shed 6 bases and J 6 bases; nucleotides not matched to a gene: 6. The length of the CDR3 is 12 residues. CDR3 sequence (DNA): TGCAGCGTCGAGCGGGGGGCTGGCGAGCAGTACGTC. It is translated as CSVERGAGEQYV.

The gene calls are TRBV24-1 and TRBJ2-1, with D perhaps matching TRBD2 (6 bases). The CDR3 totals 16 residues. Germline CDR1 and CDR2: KGHDR and SFDVKD. Between the trimmed V and J ends, which lost 6 bases and 6 bases, there was a span of 20 bases. The CDR3 DNA follows: TGTGCCACCAGTCCTCGATGGGGAGGTCCTTCCAATGAGCAGTTCTTC. Residues: CATSPRWGGPSNEQFF.

The chain joins TRBV2 to TRBJ1-5; tentative D call: TRBD1 (5 bases). The V end was cut by 3 bases, the J end by 2 bases, with 23 bases between. The CDR3 is made up of 19 amino acids. Germline CDR1 SNHLY, CDR2 FYNNEI. This chain's CDR3 is CASSEMPKDRETGNQPQHF. The DNA for the CDR3 is TGTGCCAGCAGTGAGATGCCTAAAGACAGAGAAACTGGCAATCAGCCCCAGCATTTT.

The chain is built from TRBV29-1 and TRBJ2-6; D gene unclear. This CDR3 has 13 amino acids. CDR1 is SQVTM, CDR2 ANQGSEA, per germline. Trimming cost V 6 bases and J 0 bases, with 6 bases left between them. This chain's CDR3 is CSVRVSGANVLTF. The CDR3 nucleotides read TGCAGCGTCCGGGTCTCTGGGGCCAACGTCCTGACTTTC.

For the CDR3, the DNA is TGCGCCAGCAGCCAATCTCAGACAGGGGGCGCGTTTGGCTACACCTTC. Translated, it gives CASSQSQTGGAFGYTF. V usage is TRBV4-1 and J usage is TRBJ1-2; 10 bases are shared with TRBD1. CDR3 length: 16 residues. Germline CDR1 MGHRA, CDR2 YSYEKL. V was pared by 2 bases and J by 7 bases, with 10 bases of the junction left unmatched.

This chain links TRBV5-1 with TRBJ2-2; D is unresolved. The CDR3 runs to 15 residues. V shed 3 bases and J shed 4 bases, with 13 bases lying between them. Germline CDR1 is SGHRS and CDR2 is YFSETQ. CDR3 DNA: TGCGCCAGCAGCTCGGTGGCCCAGGCCACCGGGGAGCTGTTTTTT. Residues: CASSSVAQATGELFF.

This chain uses TRBV7-9 with TRBJ1-4; TRBD1 aligns across 11 bases. CDR3 size: 13 residues. V trimming: 11 bases; J trimming: 10 bases; junction bases outside the gene matches: 9. CDR1 SEHNR and CDR2 FQNEAQ come from the germline V gene (reference sequence). Here the CDR3 reads CAGQGAQGGKLFF. The CDR3 DNA sequence: TGTGCCGGACAGGGGGCGCAGGGTGGAAAACTGTTTTTT.

The V and J genes are TRBV7-2 and TRBJ2-4; TRBD1 matches at 8 bases. Matching the DNA end better, TRBJ2-7 makes the J call doubtful. The CDR3 length is 12 residues. The V gene's germline CDR1 is SGHTA and CDR2 FQGNSA. CDR3 DNA: TGTGCCAGCGGGACAGGCGTCCACGAGCAGTACTTC. Translated, it gives CASGTGVHEQYF.

This sequence joins TRBV4-2 and TRBJ1-5; D is undetermined. From germline, CDR1 is LGHNA and CDR2 YNFKEQ. This CDR3 is 15 amino acids long. V was cut by 4 bases and J by 1 base, with 11 bases left in between. This CDR3 reads CASSPQAGSNQPQHF. The CDR3 nucleotides are TGTGCCAGCAGCCCCCAAGCGGGAAGCAATCAGCCCCAGCATTTT.

The rearrangement links TRBV7-3 to TRBJ2-3, with TRBD1 identical over 9 bases. This CDR3 contains 16 residues. Trimming took 4 bases from V and 0 from J; bases not matched to a gene: 5. Germline assignment: CDR1 SGHTA and CDR2 FQGTGA. The CDR3 loop reads CASSSGTGFSTDTQYF. The CDR3, as DNA: TGTGCCAGCAGCTCCGGGACAGGGTTTAGCACAGATACGCAGTATTTT.

This chain uses TRBV9 with TRBJ1-3, with 7 positions matching TRBD1. There are 15 residues in the CDR3. V lost 6 bases to trimming and J lost 1 base; unmatched junction nucleotides: 7. The germline V gene has CDR1 SGDLS and CDR2 YYNGEE. CDR3 DNA: TGTGCCAGCACGGGCCACAGGGGTTCTGGAAACACCATATATTTT. Amino acids: CASTGHRGSGNTIYF.